The 14 T cell receptor beta chains listed next were all sequenced from one sample in a study of T cells in Graves' hyperthyroidism and ophthalmopathy. RNA transcripts provided the source from which TCR beta CDR3 regions were amplified. HTBI primers were employed in a first-round RT-PCR of the TCR CDR3. TCRdb re-called the multiplex PCR reads with MiXCR, one entry per CDR3 protein. The sample lists about 550,000 distinct CDR3 sequences; 20% to 25% were seen once. The sample taken for sequencing was blood. These receptors originate from a young man with Graves' hyperthyroidism.

V usage is TRBV2 and J usage is TRBJ2-7; TRBD1 aligns across 8 bases. Germline CDR1 SNHLY, CDR2 FYNNEI. This CDR3 comprises 13 residues. J lost 2 bases, V lost 9 bases, and 6 bases had no gene match. The CDR3 DNA reads as TGTGCCAGGTCTGGACAGGGACCCTACGAGCAGTACTTC. Translating gives CARSGQGPYEQYF.

This clonotype came up a few times. This rearrangement joins TRBV6-5 to TRBJ2-5; 8 positions agree with TRBD2. The V segment lost 0 bases and the J segment 2 bases; nucleotides outside the gene matches: 5. The germline gives CDR1 MNHEY, CDR2 SVGAGI. The CDR3 length is 16 residues. The CDR3 loop reads CASSYSTSGSQETQYF. CDR3 DNA: TGTGCCAGCAGTTACTCGACAAGCGGGAGTCAAGAGACCCAGTACTTC.

With regard to this clonotype: A clone one base away is much larger, so this may be a read error. The chain recombines TRBV2 with TRBJ2-2; D might be TRBD2 (5 bases). Per the germline V gene, CDR1 is SNHLY and CDR2 is FYNNEI. The length of the CDR3 is 15 residues. Here the CDR3 reads CASKPGTARTGELCF. CDR3 bases: TGTGCCAGCAAGCCGGGAACAGCGAGAACCGGGGAGCTGTGTTTT.

This clonotype was counted ten times or more. V usage is TRBV6-5 and J usage is TRBJ1-1; D perhaps matches TRBD1 (5 bases). Germline V gene data show CDR1 as MNHEY and CDR2 as SVGAGI. Trimming cost V 5 bases and J 0 bases, with 16 bases left between them. The CDR3 totals 16 residues. CDR3 amino acids: CASSHRTIRMNTEAFF. Here the CDR3 DNA reads TGTGCCAGCAGTCATAGGACAATACGCATGAACACTGAAGCTTTCTTT.

This clonotype came up many times. This chain uses TRBV29-1 with TRBJ1-1; D is uncertain. CDR3 length equals 11 residues. The V gene lost 3 bases and the J gene lost 1 base, with 3 bases spanning the gap. CDR1 and CDR2 from the germline V gene are SQVTM and ANQGSEA. The DNA for the CDR3 is TGCAGCGTTGAGGCGAACACTGAAGCTTTCTTT. It is translated as CSVEANTEAFF.

A remark on this clonotype: Relative to the germline gene, one junction end is altered; a read error may explain this. V gene TRBV5-1 combines with J gene TRBJ2-7; no clear D gene. The CDR3 length is 15 residues. Germline CDR1 and CDR2: SGHRS and YFSETQ. The CDR3 reads CASSLEAGSSCEQYF. Written as DNA, the CDR3 is TGCGCCAGCAGCTTGGAAGCAGGCAGCTCCTGCGAGCAGTACTTC.

As DNA, the CDR3 is TGTGCCAGCAGTACAGGGGGACTAGCGGTCTACGAGCAGTACTTC. This codes for CASSTGGLAVYEQYF. V is TRBV2 and J is TRBJ2-7, with 11 bases lining up with TRBD2. The CDR3 length is 15 residues. V was clipped by 5 bases and J by 3 bases; unmatched bases: 6. Germline V lookup: CDR1 SNHLY, CDR2 FYNNEI.

This clonotype appeared many times. The junction differs from germline at one of its ends, possibly a read error. The genes are TRBV5-1 and TRBJ2-5; D gene uncertain. Germline loops: CDR1 SGHRS, CDR2 YFSETQ. The CDR3 totals 13 residues. CDR3 sequence (DNA): TGTGCCAGCAGCCTGGTCAGTGAAGAGACCCAGTACTTC. This gives the protein CASSLVSEETQYF.

Remarks on this clonotype: This likely comes from a read error, as the CDR3 has no conserved phenylalanine or tryptophan at its end. The rearrangement uses TRBV4-1 and TRBJ1-2, with TRBD1 matching over 7 bases. From germline, CDR1 is MGHRA and CDR2 YSYEKL. The V and J ends lost 8 bases and 8 bases, in that order; junction bases with no gene match: 11. CDR3 length equals 13 residues. The CDR3: CASARTGLGGYTV. CDR3 in DNA: TGCGCCAGCGCCCGGACAGGATTAGGAGGCTACACCGTC.

Many counts were recorded for this clonotype. The chain has TRBV6-1 and TRBJ1-1, with unresolved D. CDR3 length: 12 residues. Germline loops: CDR1 MNHNS, CDR2 SASEGT. V was clipped by 4 bases and J by 6 bases, with 9 bases between them. The CDR3 reads CASSGLEAEAFF. CDR3 nucleotides: TGTGCCAGCAGTGGGTTGGAGGCTGAAGCTTTCTTT.

The rearrangement joins TRBV24-1 to TRBJ1-5; D gene unclear. Germline-derived CDR1 and CDR2 are KGHDR and SFDVKD. V lost 4 bases and J 0 bases, leaving 6 bases between the germline ends. The CDR3 has 14 amino acids. The CDR3 region is CATSDVPSNQPQHF. CDR3 in DNA: TGTGCCACCAGTGACGTCCCTAGCAATCAGCCCCAGCATTTT.

This clonotype has at least ten counts. V and J are TRBV5-1 and TRBJ2-2; D may be TRBD1 (6 bases). There are 14 residues in the CDR3. The V gene lost 3 bases and the J gene lost 4 bases, with 10 bases spanning the gap. In germline, CDR1 is SGHRS, CDR2 YFSETQ. As DNA, the CDR3 is TGCGCCAGCAGCTCACAGGGCGCCACCGGGGAGCTGTTTTTT. This codes for CASSSQGATGELFF.

This clonotype came up many times. The chain recombines TRBV6-5 with TRBJ2-7; TRBD1 is a possible D gene (6 bases). The length of the CDR3 is 15 residues. V was trimmed by 6 bases and J by 3 bases, leaving 18 bases between them. Germline V lookup: CDR1 MNHEY, CDR2 SVGAGI. For the CDR3, the DNA is TGTGCCAGCAGCACTACGAGGGGGTGGATCTACGAGCAGTACTTC. Protein: CASSTTRGWIYEQYF.

This clonotype was detected only once. This sequence joins TRBV6-5 and TRBJ2-7; a possible D gene is TRBD1 (5 bases). The V end lost 1 base, the J end lost 5 bases, and 12 bases lay between the germline ends. The CDR3 runs to 14 residues. CDR1 and CDR2 (germline): MNHEY, SVGAGI. CDR3 DNA sequence: TGTGCCAGCAGTTACTGGGCCCAGGGCGACGAGCAGTACTTC. Amino acid sequence: CASSYWAQGDEQYF.